This T cell receptor beta chain originates from a study of T cell responses to AZD1222 COVID-19 vaccine. Profiled with immunoSEQ multiplex PCR; TCRdb holds only in-frame clones, not every one. The sample includes about 42,000 clones, around four fifths seen only once; the top ten take 15% to 20%. Of note for this clone: Its antigen is not known.

Overall study results and limits: Possibly, clonal diversity was underestimated; donors were largely white British and included more females. Spike-specific TCR breadth and depth grew following two AZD1222 doses. Vaccine-associated CD4 TCRs ranged over spike, dominating at 160-218 and 743-854.

This CDR3 comprises 13 residues. Trimming left V 2 bases short and J 7 bases short, with 12 bases between. Germline lookup yields CDR1 SGHRS and CDR2 YFSETQ. The genes are TRBV5-1 and TRBJ1-1, with D possibly matching TRBD1 (6 bases). The material was peripheral blood, obtained 28 days after the second AZD1222 dose. The clonotype was recovered from an adult who received the AZD1222 COVID-19 vaccine. CDR3 in DNA: TGCGCCAGCAGCTTTGACAGGATAGGTGAAGCTTTCTTT. Its protein is CASSFDRIGEAFF.